This TCR beta chain was retrieved from a study of T cells of healthy individuals. TCRdb processed the 5' RACE reads anew with MiXCR; each CDR3 protein has one entry. The sample holds about 41,000 distinct CDR3 sequences, about 4.5% seen once. The origin of this receptor is a human donor in good health.

CDR3 sequence (DNA): TGTGCCAGCAGTTTAGTCACGGGGATTGTCAGTGATTATGGCTACACCTTC. It encodes CASSLVTGIVSDYGYTF. This chain links TRBV12-3 or TRBV12-4 with TRBJ1-2; D gene unclear. The CDR3 is 17 amino acids. Trimming removed 1 base from V and 5 bases from J, with 20 bases in between.